This T cell receptor (beta chain) was observed in a study of blood T cell repertoires in COVID-19. Turning to the study itself: COVID-19 samples, acute and convalescent, were from the United States, Italy and Spain. The cDNA or gDNA used as material had been derived from T cells, B-cell-depleted T cells, or PBMCs.

V lost 0 bases and J lost 8, with 10 bases in between. Looked up from germline, CDR1 is MNHNY and CDR2 is SVGAGI (reference sequence). The CDR3 totals 13 residues. Per the original methods: Estimation of nucleated cell counts was performed using reference gene primer amplification. This table comes from immunoSEQ multiplex PCR, and its TCRdb copy is limited to in-frame clones, with some not included. Clone size and V and J calls were adopted from that table, with D and trimming inferred from the DNA. This sample has tens of thousands of clones, with about 88% found just once. The sample taken for sequencing was peripheral blood. This chain links TRBV6-6 with TRBJ1-1; D unresolved. This clonotype was sampled from a man aged 55 to 70 with acute or convalescent COVID-19. This CDR3 is CASSYSPQLEAFF. Written as DNA, the CDR3 is TGTGCCAGCAGTTACTCGCCCCAGTTAGAAGCTTTCTTT.